This T cell receptor beta chain was recovered during a study of graft-versus-host responses after intestinal transplantation. V lost 5 bases to trimming and J lost 2 bases; unmatched junction nucleotides: 3. Per the germline V gene, CDR1 is SNHLY and CDR2 is FYNNEI. The CDR3 contains 15 residues. Here immunoSEQ multiplex PCR was the method, and the copy in TCRdb shows in-frame clones only, minus some. The sample includes about 86,000 clones, around 90% of them seen just once. With respect to this clone: The antigen is not known.

This TCR was recovered from a human donor who received an intestinal transplant. The genes are TRBV2 and TRBJ2-2, with TRBD2 matching over 9 bases. Sample: unstimulated CD8+ T cells sorted from spleen or lymph node cells, taken before intestinal transplant. This chain's CDR3 is CASSWRGGNTGELFF. The DNA of the CDR3 is TGTGCCAGCAGTTGGCGGGGGGGAAACACCGGGGAGCTGTTTTTT.